This T cell receptor (beta chain) was sequenced for a study of Graves' ophthalmopathy and Graves' hyperthyroidism. Eligible hyperthyroidism cases comprised new diagnoses of under 2 months' duration in individuals aged 18 to 65. RNA transcripts were the source from which TCR beta CDR3 regions were amplified. The library came from an HTBI-primed first-round RT-PCR and a second-round multiplex PCR. Via MiXCR, TCRdb re-called the multiplex PCR reads, giving one row per CDR3 protein. The table records over a million distinct CDR3 sequences, around a third of them present only once. The CDR3 totals 17 residues. Trimming left V 3 bases short and J 5 bases short, with 23 bases between. CDR1 is SGDLS and CDR2 is YYNGEE in the germline V gene. This clonotype was recorded a few times.

Sequenced input: peripheral blood or thyroid tissue (not recorded which). The TCR comes from an adult man with Graves' hyperthyroidism. The chain carries TRBV9 and TRBJ2-5; D possibly matches TRBD1 or TRBD2 (6 bases each). The CDR3 nucleotides read TGTGCCAGCAGCGGTGCAACGGGGGCAATGGGTCGGGAGACCCAGTACTTC. Encoded protein: CASSGATGAMGRETQYF.